A single sample gave rise to the 25 T cell receptor beta chains below, sequenced in a study of CD8 T cells in ankylosing spondylitis. The study, taken as a whole, reports: There was a TCR beta motif, made of fewer than 10 highly homologous variants, that appeared characteristic of ankylosing spondylitis blood.

The antigens these receptors bind are not known. In TCRdb, the 5' RACE reads were re-called with MiXCR into one record per CDR3 protein. The sample comprises around 140,000 distinct CDR3 sequences, about a sixth of which are singletons, and 30% to 35% rests with the top ten. Specimen: blood, either unsorted or a sorted T cell fraction (not recorded which). These receptors were obtained from a male donor with ankylosing spondylitis.

J is TRBJ2-1 and V is TRBV11-2; 11 bases map to TRBD2. With 5 bases clipped from V and 4 bases from J, the junction kept 10 bases outside the gene matches. Looked up from germline, CDR1 is SGHAT and CDR2 is FQNNGV. CDR3 length: 17 amino acids. This CDR3 reads CASSEPGLAELYNEQFF. The CDR3 bases are TGTGCCAGCAGCGAACCGGGACTAGCGGAGTTGTACAATGAGCAGTTCTTC.

This clonotype was observed a few times. The gene calls are TRBV12-3 or TRBV12-4 and TRBJ1-2; the D gene is possibly TRBD1 (5 bases). Trimming removed 6 bases from V and 8 bases from J, with 16 bases in between. CDR3 size: 13 residues. CDR3 protein: CASSLPGGAGYTF. CDR3 DNA sequence: TGTGCCAGCAGCCTACCGGGGGGTGCGGGCTACACCTTC.

This chain uses TRBV20-1 with TRBJ1-1; D is undetermined. The germline V gene encodes CDR1 DFQATT and CDR2 SNEGSKA (reference sequence). The V gene lost 4 bases and the J gene lost 1 base, with 22 bases spanning the gap. CDR3 length equals 17 residues. The CDR3 coding sequence is TGCAGTGCTAACCGACAAGGAACCATTTTCGGGAACACTGAAGCTTTCTTT. Protein product: CSANRQGTIFGNTEAFF.

The rearrangement links TRBV28 to TRBJ2-7; D gene unclear. The germline CDR1 and CDR2 sequences are MDHEN and SYDVKM. The CDR3 spans 12 residues. Between the trimmed V and J ends, which lost 5 bases and 0 bases, there was a span of 5 bases. The CDR3 bases are TGTGCCAGCAGTAGACTCTCCTACGAGCAGTACTTC. It is translated as CASSRLSYEQYF.

This clonotype was found many times. V usage is TRBV27 and J usage is TRBJ2-5; TRBD2 aligns across 10 bases. The germline V gene has CDR1 MNHEY and CDR2 SMNVEV (reference sequence). CDR3 size: 15 residues. V shed 2 bases, J shed 5 bases, and the junction held 5 bases outside the gene matches. The CDR3 spells CASSLVPGLAETQYF. The CDR3 nucleotides read TGTGCCAGCAGTTTAGTCCCGGGACTAGCGGAGACCCAGTACTTC.

This clonotype has more than one count but fewer than ten. The chain couples TRBV4-3 to TRBJ2-7; 10 positions match TRBD2. Unmatched junction bases numbered 3, after V lost 1 base and J lost 0 bases. The length of the CDR3 is 16 residues. Germline V CDR1 and CDR2: LGHNA, YSLEER. In DNA, the CDR3 is TGCGCCAGCAGCCAAGTCAGCGGGAGGGCCTCCTACGAGCAGTACTTC. It is translated as CASSQVSGRASYEQYF.

This clonotype was recorded a few times. The rearrangement links TRBV28 to TRBJ2-7; 8 bases line up with TRBD2. Germline V gene lookup returns CDR1 MDHEN and CDR2 SYDVKM. Germline trimming cut 4 bases from V and 1 base from J; bases unmatched to any gene: 6. The CDR3 runs to 15 residues. The CDR3: CASSSSGSRSYEQYF. The CDR3 DNA sequence: TGTGCCAGCAGTTCGAGCGGGAGCCGTTCCTACGAGCAGTACTTC.

The J gene is TRBJ1-4, the V gene TRBV4-1; D not resolved. Germline lookup yields CDR1 MGHRA and CDR2 YSYEKL. This CDR3 has 12 amino acids. V lost 3 bases, J lost 8 bases, and 7 bases lay in between. DNA for the CDR3: TGCGCCAGCAGCCAGGAAATGGAAAAACTGTTTTTT. Translation: CASSQEMEKLFF.

The J gene is TRBJ2-1, the V gene TRBV20-1, with 11 bases aligning to TRBD2. The CDR3 sequence is 15 residues long. The junction had 1 base not matched to a gene; V was cut back by 0 bases and J by 3 bases. Germline lookup yields CDR1 DFQATT and CDR2 SNEGSKA (reference sequence). CDR3 coding DNA: TGCAGTGCTAGAGATGGGACTAGCGGCTACAATGAGCAGTTCTTC. Protein: CSARDGTSGYNEQFF.

A few counts support this clonotype. The V gene is TRBV7-6, the J gene TRBJ2-5; D is unresolved. This CDR3 has 16 residues. Trimming removed 3 bases from V and 2 bases from J, with 16 bases in between. Looked up from germline, CDR1 is SGHVS and CDR2 is FNYEAQ. The CDR3 here is CASSFSTVVTQETQYF. As DNA, the CDR3 is TGTGCCAGCAGCTTTTCGACGGTCGTGACACAAGAGACCCAGTACTTC.

This clonotype showed up many times. The chain links TRBV12-3 or TRBV12-4 to TRBJ2-4, with D unresolved. V lost 6 bases and J 9 bases, leaving 9 bases between the germline ends. The CDR3 is 11 residues long. The CDR3 sequence is CASRTDGIQYF. CDR3 DNA: TGTGCCAGCAGGACCGATGGCATTCAGTACTTC.

This chain uses TRBV7-8 with TRBJ2-1; TRBD1 agrees at 10 bases. The CDR3 loop spans 15 amino acids. V was pared by 5 bases and J by 5 bases, with 6 bases of the junction left unmatched. Per the germline V gene, CDR1 is SGHVS and CDR2 is FQNEAQ. The CDR3 sequence is CASSGSGTGDNEQFF. CDR3 DNA sequence: TGTGCCAGCAGCGGATCCGGGACAGGGGACAATGAGCAGTTCTTC.

With regard to this clonotype: The junction departs from germline at one end; a sequencing error may be responsible. J is TRBJ1-5 and V is TRBV20-1, with TRBD1 matching over 7 bases. The CDR3 sequence is 16 residues long. Germline assignment: CDR1 DFQATT and CDR2 SNEGSKA (reference sequence). The chain's CDR3 is CCAIQRGRGINQPQHF. In nucleotides, the CDR3 is TGCTGTGCGATACAGAGGGGCAGGGGGATTAATCAGCCCCAGCATTTT.

This chain links TRBV4-3 with TRBJ2-2; D gene ambiguous. Trimming removed 0 bases from V and 5 bases from J, with 7 bases in between. The CDR3 is 14 residues long. Germline-derived CDR1 and CDR2 are LGHNA and YSLEER. The CDR3 is CASSQEDGTGELFF. The CDR3 coding sequence is TGCGCCAGCAGCCAAGAGGATGGAACCGGGGAGCTGTTTTTT.

This clonotype was seen a few times. The CDR3 DNA follows: TGTGCCAGCAGTTTCTTCCACGGATTCGACCCCAAAAACATTCAGTACTTC. It codes for CASSFFHGFDPKNIQYF. The chain uses TRBV2 and TRBJ2-4, with unresolved D. Deletions cut 5 bases from V and 2 bases from J, with 19 bases between. CDR3 length: 17 residues. Germline lookup yields CDR1 SNHLY and CDR2 FYNNEI.

This clonotype came up a few times. The rearrangement joins TRBV12-5 to TRBJ1-1, with D unclear. The CDR3 runs to 12 residues. V shed 2 bases and J shed 8 bases, with 9 bases lying between them. The germline V gene encodes CDR1 LGHNT and CDR2 FRNRAP. DNA for the CDR3: TGTGCTAGTGGTTTGACACGGCTCGAAGCTTTCTTT. Translated: CASGLTRLEAFF.

Only a few counts were recorded for this clonotype. The rearrangement uses TRBV28 and TRBJ2-1; D call uncertain. The germline gives CDR1 MDHEN, CDR2 SYDVKM. The V end was cut by 3 bases, the J end by 7 bases, with 4 bases between. The CDR3 runs to 11 residues. DNA for the CDR3: TGTGCCAGCAGTTTTAAAAATGAGCAGTTCTTC. Its translation is CASSFKNEQFF.

In this sample, this clonotype turned up a few times. The rearrangement links TRBV24-1 to TRBJ2-1; TRBD2 might be the D (5 bases). V lost 2 bases, J lost 5 bases, and 12 bases lay in between. Germline values: CDR1 KGHDR, CDR2 SFDVKD. This CDR3 has 15 amino acids. CDR3 sequence: CATSDSEGLDNEQFF. The DNA of the CDR3 is TGTGCCACCAGTGATTCAGAGGGCTTGGACAATGAGCAGTTCTTC.

The V call is TRBV20-1, the J call TRBJ2-1; the match to TRBD2 covers 7 bases. The CDR3 contains 15 residues. V was clipped by 1 base and J by 9 bases; unmatched bases: 12. The germline V gene encodes CDR1 DFQATT and CDR2 SNEGSKA (reference sequence). The CDR3 is CSARAPSGSSGEQFF. Here the CDR3 DNA reads TGCAGTGCTAGAGCTCCTAGCGGCTCGTCAGGTGAGCAGTTCTTC.

The chain is built from TRBV5-1 and TRBJ1-2; 7 nucleotides line up with TRBD1. V shed 0 bases and J 2 bases; nucleotides not matched to a gene: 1. Germline V gene sequence: CDR1 SGHRS, CDR2 YFSETQ. This CDR3 has 14 residues. Here the CDR3 reads CASSLEGQNYGYTF. The DNA of the CDR3 is TGCGCCAGCAGCTTGGAGGGACAGAACTATGGCTACACCTTC.

This clonotype was seen a handful of times. This sequence joins TRBV27 and TRBJ2-6; tentative D call: TRBD2 (6 bases). V was clipped by 6 bases and J by 4 bases, with 10 bases between them. There are 14 residues in the CDR3. CDR1 and CDR2 from the germline V gene are MNHEY and SMNVEV (reference sequence). The CDR3 coding sequence is TGTGCCAGCAGGGGGGGATCCGGGGCCAACGTCCTGACTTTC. Its translation: CASRGGSGANVLTF.

The V and J genes are TRBV28 and TRBJ1-1; D may be TRBD1 (5 bases). CDR3 length equals 15 residues. Looked up from germline, CDR1 is MDHEN and CDR2 is SYDVKM. V dropped 7 bases and J dropped 4 bases, with 19 bases sitting between them. This chain's CDR3 is CASTQAEGLGTEAFF. DNA of the CDR3: TGTGCCAGCACCCAGGCGGAGGGGTTGGGCACTGAAGCTTTCTTT.

This clonotype appeared a few times. The V call is TRBV29-1, the J call TRBJ2-2; 9 nucleotides line up with TRBD1. Germline CDR1 reads SQVTM; CDR2 reads ANQGSEA. This CDR3 comprises 14 residues. Trimming cost V 7 bases and J 4 bases; bases outside gene matches: 7. CDR3 sequence (DNA): TGCAGCGCCTTTGGGACAGGGAGCACCGGGGAGCTGTTTTTT. As protein: CSAFGTGSTGELFF.

This clonotype was found a few times. The chain is built from TRBV27 and TRBJ2-3; 8 nucleotides match TRBD2. Germline V gene lookup returns CDR1 MNHEY and CDR2 SMNVEV (reference sequence). The V segment lost 6 bases and the J segment 4 bases; nucleotides outside the gene matches: 15. The CDR3 has 17 residues. CDR3: CASSKPTSGYYSDTQYF. In DNA form, the CDR3 reads TGTGCCAGCAGCAAACCTACTAGCGGTTATTACTCAGATACGCAGTATTTT.

This clonotype was found many times. The chain links TRBV29-1 to TRBJ2-3, with D unclear. The CDR3 length is 13 residues. The germline V gene has CDR1 SQVTM and CDR2 ANQGSEA. V lost 4 bases and J lost 0, with 8 bases in between. The CDR3 nucleotides are TGCAGCGTTGGAGGTGGGAGCACAGATACGCAGTATTTT. Residues: CSVGGGSTDTQYF.